The 12 T cell receptor beta chains below come from one sample, sequenced in a study of cytomegalovirus exposure and HLA in healthy donors. The PCR had 60 Vbeta and 13 Jbeta primers. The method was immunoSEQ multiplex PCR; TCRdb's version includes in-frame clones alone and lacks a portion of them. The sample includes about 190,000 clones, approximately 85% seen only once; the top ten take around 2%. The sequenced sample consisted of PBMCs. The receptors come from a man between 18 and 29 years old in good health and CMV-seronegative.

The V gene is TRBV9, the J gene TRBJ2-1; D perhaps matches TRBD2 (6 bases). V lost 0 bases and J 0 bases, leaving 10 bases between the germline ends. The CDR3 covers 16 residues. CDR1 is SGDLS, CDR2 YYNGEE, per germline. DNA for the CDR3: TGTGCCAGCAGCGTAGCGGGGGAAAGCTCCTACAATGAGCAGTTCTTC. Protein sequence: CASSVAGESSYNEQFF.

This chain connects TRBV19 to TRBJ1-5; 8 positions agree with TRBD1. The germline gives CDR1 LNHDA, CDR2 SQIVND (reference sequence). The trim removed 1 base at V and 15 bases at J, leaving 8 bases unmatched. This CDR3 is 13 amino acids long. DNA for the CDR3: TGTGCCAGTAGTATAGGAGAGACAGGGGATGTGCATTTT. Its protein product is CASSIGETGDVHF. The whole variable domain, remainder taken from reference TRBV19 and TRBJ1-5, is DGGITQSPKYLFRKEGQNVTLSCEQNLNHDAMYWYRQDPGQGLRLIYYSQIVNDFQKGDIAEGYSVSREKKESFPLTVTSAQKNPTAFYLCASSIGETGDVHFGDGTRLSIL.

This rearrangement joins TRBV7-8 to TRBJ2-7, with TRBD2 matching over 12 bases. The CDR3 has 18 residues. The V gene end was trimmed by 4 bases and the J gene end by 3 bases; junction bases not matched to a gene: 13. CDR1 and CDR2 from the germline V gene are SGHVS and FQNEAQ. The DNA of the CDR3 is TGTGCCAGCAGCTGGGTTCTATCGGGACTAGCGGGCCGCTACGAGCAGTACTTC. Protein sequence: CASSWVLSGLAGRYEQYF.

The J gene is TRBJ2-7, the V gene TRBV4-1, with 7 bases lining up with TRBD1. The CDR3 has 15 residues. Germline V gives CDR1 MGHRA, CDR2 YSYEKL. The junction had 7 bases not matched to a gene; V was cut back by 3 bases and J by 2 bases. The CDR3 nucleotides are TGCGCCAGCAGCCAGGTGAGGGGGCCTACCTACGAGCAGTACTTC. Translated, it gives CASSQVRGPTYEQYF.

V and J are TRBV19 and TRBJ2-7, with 12 bases identical to TRBD1. V gave up 6 bases and J gave up 1 base; unmatched junction bases: 4. The CDR3 consists of 15 residues. CDR1 is LNHDA, CDR2 SQIVND, per germline (reference sequence). CDR3 sequence reads: CASSRGQGASYEQYF. The DNA for the CDR3 is TGTGCCAGTAGCCGGGGACAGGGGGCATCCTACGAGCAGTACTTC.

The V and J genes are TRBV4-2 and TRBJ1-1; D unresolved. The V and J ends lost 4 bases and 5 bases respectively, with 14 bases between them. The germline V gene has CDR1 LGHNA and CDR2 YNFKEQ. This CDR3 spans 14 amino acids. CDR3 nucleotide sequence: TGTGCCAGCAGCCGACCCGGAGTGGAAACTGAAGCTTTCTTT. Translating gives CASSRPGVETEAFF.

The chain recombines TRBV20-1 with TRBJ2-7; D is unclear. This CDR3 comprises 11 residues. The ends were cut back, 3 bases at V and 3 bases at J, with 6 bases in the middle. Germline V lookup: CDR1 DFQATT, CDR2 SNEGSKA (reference sequence). CDR3 sequence reads: CSASISYEQYF. The DNA for the CDR3 is TGCAGTGCTAGTATTAGCTACGAGCAGTACTTC.

The table lists this clone with a few counts. The chain links TRBV14 to TRBJ2-2, with D tentatively TRBD2 (6 bases). Trimming cost V 8 bases and J 1 base, with 17 bases left between them. Looked up from germline, CDR1 is SGHDN and CDR2 is FVKESK. The CDR3 has 16 amino acids. CDR3 protein: CASGEVTHLNTGELFF. Written as DNA, the CDR3 is TGTGCCAGCGGGGAGGTCACTCATCTGAACACCGGGGAGCTGTTTTTT.

V gene TRBV6-6 combines with J gene TRBJ2-2; D is perhaps TRBD1 (6 bases). In germline, CDR1 is MNHNY, CDR2 SVGAGI (reference sequence). CDR3 length: 13 residues. CDR3 region: CAYQGPNTGELFF. CDR3 DNA: TGTGCGTACCAGGGGCCAAACACCGGGGAGCTGTTTTTT.

V gene TRBV7-6 combines with J gene TRBJ2-3, with 11 positions matching TRBD2. Germline values: CDR1 SGHVS, CDR2 FNYEAQ. The CDR3 spans 16 residues. The trim removed 3 bases at V and 2 bases at J, leaving 4 bases unmatched. This chain's CDR3 is CASSLTSGMFTDTQYF. CDR3 DNA: TGTGCCAGCAGCTTGACTAGCGGGATGTTCACAGATACGCAGTATTTT.

The chain joins TRBV4-3 to TRBJ1-2, with D tentatively TRBD1 (6 bases). Germline V gives CDR1 LGHNA, CDR2 YSLEER. V shed 3 bases and J shed 3 bases, with 17 bases lying between them. The CDR3 runs to 16 residues. The CDR3 DNA is TGCGCCAGCAGCCAGCAAGCAGGGGTCGACGACTATGGCTACACCTTC. Translated, it gives CASSQQAGVDDYGYTF.

J is TRBJ1-3 and V is TRBV6-5, with D uncertain. In germline, CDR1 is MNHEY, CDR2 SVGAGI. Trimming removed 2 bases at V and 0 bases at J, with 11 bases between. This CDR3 has 16 amino acids. The CDR3, as DNA: TGTGCCAGCAGTTACCGCCTGGGGAGCTCTGGAAACACCATATATTTT. This sequence encodes CASSYRLGSSGNTIYF.